This T cell receptor beta chain appears in the sequencing data of a study of CD4 T cells in relation to SARS-CoV-2 and coronaviruses. V lost 4 bases, J lost 1 base, and 10 bases lay in between. Germline CDR1 is ENHRY and CDR2 is SYGVKD. The CDR3 contains 14 residues. The table came from immunoSEQ multiplex PCR; TCRdb's copy has only in-frame clones and leaves some out. The sample shows approximately 20,000 clones, about 80% of them seen only once. Unexposed donor CD4+ T cells date from about 2011-2018, before the COVID-19 pandemic. The cells were cultured for about ten days before CD4+ T cells were isolated. This clone has more than one count but fewer than ten. Its specificity is unknown.

What was sequenced was CD4+ T cells from PBMCs, cultured in vitro. The chain recombines TRBV10-3 with TRBJ2-5, with D perhaps TRBD2 (5 bases). The origin of this receptor is a human donor in good health. This chain's CDR3 is CAISVGGAQETQYF. For the CDR3, the DNA is TGTGCCATCAGTGTCGGAGGTGCCCAAGAGACCCAGTACTTC.